A selection of T cell receptor beta chains follows, all from one sample in a study of blood T cell repertoires in COVID-19. Clones were sequenced by immunoSEQ multiplex PCR, and TCRdb holds only the in-frame ones, with some missing. The sample holds 200,000 to 250,000 clones, 82% seen once. Material for sequencing was PBMCs or T cells enriched from blood (not recorded which). Receptors originate from a woman aged 60 to 75 who had recovered from COVID-19. The conserved cysteine and the conserved F or W are not part of the CDR3 here.

>TRBV23-1|TRBJ1-5
ASSQLPQGFQPQH
>TRBV14|TRBJ1-1
ASSQQGLANTEAF
>TRBV7-9|TRBJ2-7
ASSPSGLAGPSSYEQY
>TRBV19|TRBJ2-7
ASTRQGDTYEQY
>TRBV9|TRBJ1-1
ASSWGGSGTEAF
>TRBV7-2|TRBJ1-6
ASSLDRGAGSPLH
>TRBV6-2/TRBV6-3|TRBJ2-2
ASSPAGGPITGELF
>TRBV18|TRBJ2-5
ASSASGWPSPQETQY
>TRBV6-5|TRBJ2-7
ASRKQGVEQY
>TRBV7-9|TRBJ2-7
ASSFGTGVHEQY
>TRBV9|TRBJ2-3
ASSVEGAGDTQY
>TRBV28|TRBJ2-4
ASSRTVAAKNIQY
>TRBV27|TRBJ1-1
ASSLSTTNTEAF
>TRBV10-2|TRBJ2-1
ASSPPPGTGEISYEQF
>TRBV11-2|TRBJ1-2
ASSLAPGSGYT
>TRBV5-1|TRBJ2-1
ASSSGGTSGSSYNEQF
>TRBV5-1|TRBJ1-4
ASRVNSNNEKLF
>TRBV6-1|TRBJ2-7
ASSPRQGYNEQY
>TRBV10-3|TRBJ2-7
AINGDTSYEQY
>TRBV5-1|TRBJ1-5
ASSLVGGSNQPQH
>TRBV3-1/TRBV3-2|TRBJ2-5
ASGREGETQY
>TRBV9|TRBJ1-5
ASSVVREDQPQH
>TRBV6-6|TRBJ1-2
ASSSGTGNGYT
>TRBV30|TRBJ2-7
AWSEGDEQY
>TRBV11-1|TRBJ2-5
ASSLGAFETQY
>TRBV12-5|TRBJ2-1
ASGRDRYNEQF
>TRBV11-2|TRBJ1-1
ASSPEGWGLDTEAF
>TRBV19|TRBJ1-2
ASSTMNRVGGYT
>TRBV7-7|TRBJ2-2
ASSLYMVRGPNTGELF
>TRBV7-6|TRBJ2-1
ASSLESSGRAGEQF
>TRBV7-9|TRBJ1-2
ASSLGKGDTYGYT
>TRBV9|TRBJ1-5
ASSPQGQGDQPQH
>TRBV4-2|TRBJ1-3
ASSQDSGYRNTIY
>TRBV3-1/TRBV3-2|TRBJ2-1
ASSQVSSGEYNEQF
>TRBV3-1/TRBV3-2|TRBJ2-5
ASSQDGGKETQY
>TRBV3-1/TRBV3-2|TRBJ2-7
ASSQADSLY
>TRBV7-2|TRBJ2-4
ASSPGQGLAKNIQY
>TRBV12-2|TRBJ2-2
ASRQPFSGEDTGELF
>TRBV7-2|TRBJ1-6
ASSLEPYPSYNSPLH
>TRBV25-1|TRBJ1-1
ASSEYAGGSTEAF
>TRBV5-1|TRBJ1-4
ASSLEGGATNEKLF
>TRBV27|TRBJ2-7
ASSFSVAGPLYEQY
>TRBV6-4|TRBJ2-2
ASNAAGTGELF
>TRBV9|TRBJ2-5
ASSVDTGVLGETQY
>TRBV19|TRBJ1-3
ASNQGGNTIY
>TRBV7-2|TRBJ2-2
ASSLEGAGELF
>TRBV6-1|TRBJ1-2
ASSEGAGSSYGYT
>TRBV6-5|TRBJ1-1
ASSYFPGRTEAF
>TRBV10-3|TRBJ2-3
ANSGGPDTQY
>TRBV19|TRBJ1-6
ASTQGFSNSPLH